This record covers a single T cell receptor (beta chain). The antigen is undetermined. The source of the sample is a study of post-analysis software for immune sequencing data. Study overall: Relapsing-remitting, secondary progressive and progressive-relapsing forms made up the multiple sclerosis disease courses.

Overall study findings and caveats: Comparison with controls showed significantly lower normalized Chao1 diversity in multiple sclerosis patients. Roughly five TRBV segments were significantly more frequent in patients than in controls. TRBV5-6, TRBV5-1 and TRBV20-1 were among these segments.

Each TCR beta cDNA library carried unique molecular identifiers. Out of about 0.9 to 11 million T cells, roughly 0.5 million cDNA molecules were generated. TCRdb reprocessed the PCR reads via MiXCR and lists one record per CDR3 protein. In the table there are about 500,000 distinct CDR3 sequences, roughly 45% of which are singletons. V was pared by 6 bases and J by 7 bases, with 16 bases between. There are 14 residues in the CDR3. Material: blood. The V call is TRBV12-3 or TRBV12-4, the J call TRBJ1-5, with D possibly TRBD1 on 6 matching bases. The origin of this receptor is a girl between 5 and 17 years old with multiple sclerosis. CDR3 amino acids: CASSQTGVGQPQHF. The CDR3 region has the DNA TGTGCCAGCAGCCAGACAGGTGTAGGGCAGCCCCAGCATTTT.